What follows describes a single T cell receptor (beta chain). Clones were read by immunoSEQ multiplex PCR, and TCRdb kept only the in-frame ones, dropping some. The sample shows millions of clones, around 94% of them seen only once. This CDR3 spans 17 amino acids. V lost 6 bases, J lost 2 bases, and 20 bases lay in between. Germline V gene lookup returns CDR1 SGHVS and CDR2 FQNEAQ. These data come from a study of shared clonotypes between healthy human individuals. The source of this sequence is a young man in good health. Sequencing was performed on naive CD4+ T cells sorted from blood. Documented subset: CD45RA+ positively selected. The chain uses TRBV7-8 and TRBJ1-5; tentatively, D is TRBD1 (6 bases). The CDR3 is CASSFTGPRLGNQPQHF. The CDR3 DNA follows: TGTGCCAGCAGTTTTACAGGGCCCCGATTGGGCAATCAGCCCCAGCATTTT.